This T cell receptor beta chain derives from a study of blood T cell repertoires in COVID-19. As for the study in general: Samples of COVID-19 (acute and convalescent) were obtained from the United States, Italy and Spain. T cells, B-cell-depleted T cells, or PBMCs provided the cDNA or gDNA that served as material.

V lost 2 bases, J lost 3 bases, and 9 bases stayed unmatched. This CDR3 contains 17 residues. Germline CDR1 MDHEN, CDR2 SYDVKM. In its sample, this clone was seen once. Original analysis: By means of reference gene primer amplification, nucleated cell counts were estimated. Profiling relied on immunoSEQ multiplex PCR, and the TCRdb table lists in-frame clones only, not all of them. The V and J calls and clone size were taken over from that table, and D and trimming were inferred from the DNA. The table lists 100,000 to 150,000 clones, over 55% of them singletons. The material sequenced was peripheral blood. This sequence originates from a woman in her seventies with acute or convalescent COVID-19. The rearrangement joins TRBV28 to TRBJ2-5, with 10 bases matching TRBD2. DNA for the CDR3: TGTGCCAGCAGTTTAGGAAAGCGGGAGGGCGGGAAAGAGACCCAGTACTTC. As protein: CASSLGKREGGKETQYF.